These 8 T cell receptor beta chains originate from one sample sequenced in a study of shared clonotypes between healthy human individuals. TCRdb's copy holds only in-frame clones and misses some; the assay was immunoSEQ multiplex PCR. The sample contains a few hundred thousand clones, less than 85% of which appear only once. What was sequenced was memory CD4+ T cells sorted from blood. Subset meaning: CD45RA-negative fraction. All receptors come from a man aged 30 to 39 in good health.

The chain links TRBV5-1 to TRBJ2-3; the D is unclear. CDR1 and CDR2 from the germline V gene are SGHRS and YFSETQ. The V gene lost 0 bases and the J gene lost 6 bases, with 8 bases spanning the gap. This CDR3 region has 13 residues. The CDR3 DNA sequence: TGCGCCAGCAGCTTGGGGCGGTTCGATACGCAGTATTTT. Its protein product is CASSLGRFDTQYF.

This clone was observed a handful of times. This sequence joins TRBV5-1 and TRBJ2-2; 11 nucleotides agree with TRBD2. Germline trimming cut 1 base from V and 5 bases from J; bases unmatched to any gene: 7. The CDR3 has 17 residues. Germline CDR1 is SGHRS and CDR2 is YFSETQ. The CDR3 sequence: CASSLRLAGGSTGELFF. The DNA for the CDR3 is TGCGCCAGCAGCTTGAGGCTAGCGGGAGGAAGTACCGGGGAGCTGTTTTTT.

This sequence joins TRBV5-8 and TRBJ2-1; the D is unclear. With 2 bases removed from V and 10 bases from J, the gap between germline ends came to 16 bases. CDR3 length: 14 residues. CDR1 SGHTS and CDR2 YDEGEE come from the germline V gene. Written as DNA, the CDR3 is TGTGCCAGCAGCTTTGGCGCCTCTAGTGACGAGCAGTTCTTC. It translates to CASSFGASSDEQFF. The entire variable domain, with the rest obtained from reference TRBV5-8 and TRBJ2-1, is as follows: EAGVTQSPTHLIKTRGQQATLRCSPISGHTSVYWYQQALGLGLQFLLWYDEGEERNRGNFPPRFSGRQFPNYSSELNVNALELEDSALYLCASSFGASSDEQFFGPGTRLTVL.

This clone was seen ten or more times. The rearrangement uses TRBV7-2 and TRBJ2-3; D not certain. V was cut by 4 bases and J by 4 bases, with 18 bases left in between. Germline loops: CDR1 SGHTA, CDR2 FQGNSA. The length of the CDR3 is 16 residues. The DNA for the CDR3 is TGTGCCAGCAGCTCCCTCCACATTAATAGCCCAGATACGCAGTATTTT. It translates to CASSSLHINSPDTQYF.

The V gene is TRBV7-6, the J gene TRBJ2-3, with D hard to call. Germline V CDR1 and CDR2: SGHVS, FNYEAQ. The V end lost 1 base, the J end lost 1 base, and 3 bases lay between the germline ends. There are 13 residues in the CDR3. The CDR3 nucleotides read TGTGCCAGCAGCTTAGTCCGCACAGATACGCAGTATTTT. Amino acid sequence: CASSLVRTDTQYF.

V is TRBV10-2 and J is TRBJ1-1; 7 nucleotides align to TRBD1. The germline gives CDR1 WSHSY, CDR2 SAAADI. The V and J ends lost 8 bases and 2 bases, in that order; junction bases with no gene match: 8. CDR3 length: 14 residues. CDR3 bases: TGCGCCAGCGGGAGGACAGGAGAAAACACTGAAGCTTTCTTT. It translates to CASGRTGENTEAFF.

The chain is built from TRBV28 and TRBJ2-7, with D possibly matching TRBD1 (5 bases). The CDR3 has 17 amino acids. Per germline, CDR1 MDHEN and CDR2 SYDVKM. Deletions cut 5 bases from V and 3 bases from J, with 23 bases between. The CDR3: CASSLPPQGMVHYEQYF. The CDR3 nucleotides are TGTGCCAGCAGTCTTCCCCCCCAGGGTATGGTACACTACGAGCAGTACTTC.

The V gene is TRBV7-8, the J gene TRBJ1-2; D is possibly TRBD1 (6 bases). From germline, CDR1 is SGHVS and CDR2 FQNEAQ. The CDR3 contains 15 residues. V was cut by 5 bases and J by 4 bases, with 17 bases left in between. The CDR3: CASSPGRDTSYGYTF. As DNA, the CDR3 is TGTGCCAGCAGCCCCGGGAGGGACACGAGCTATGGCTACACCTTC. Based on the CDR3 plus reference TRBV7-8 and TRBJ1-2, the full variable domain is GAGVSQSPRYKVAKRGQDVALRCDPISGHVSLFWYQQALGQGPEFLTYFQNEAQLDKSGLPSDRFFAERPEGSVSTLKIQRTQQEDSAVYLCASSPGRDTSYGYTFGSGTRLTVV.